The sequence of this T cell receptor (beta chain) was determined in a study of T cells generated in artificial thymic organoids (dated by TCRdb to the late 2010s). Study-wide context: The TCR alpha and beta CDR3 repertoires of CD8 single positive T cells derived from in vitro artificial thymic organoids were compared with those of thymic and peripheral blood naive CD8 T cells. The repertoire sequencing data shown were described as representative of three independent experiments.

Non-mobilized peripheral blood was collected from healthy adult donors. Enrichment of primary CD8+ T cells was done with magnetic beads from the Miltenyi CD8+ T cell Isolation Kit. Before RNA extraction, naive CD8 T cells from blood were sorted by FACS as CD3+TCRalphabeta+CD8+CD45RO-CCR7+ cells. For each sample, total RNA was purified from around 40,000 to 200,000 sorted cells using the RNeasy Micro kit, and RNA quality was checked on an Agilent RNA 6000 Nano chip. On this clonotype: No cognate antigen has been identified for it. It has no much larger one-base neighbor in the sample; base qualities were not kept.

TCRalpha and TCRbeta libraries were amplified in separate semi-nested PCR reactions using Advantage 2 and reverse primers located in the TRAC or TRBC constant regions. First-strand cDNA synthesis used between roughly 3.5 and 500 ng of total RNA. TCR cDNA libraries were generated by 5'-RACE using the SMARTer PCR cDNA Synthesis kit, with a poly-dT primer employed for first-strand synthesis. Sample-specific 5-nucleotide barcodes were carried by the semi-nested constant-region reverse primers, and the resulting products were cleaned using the Zymo DNA Clean and Concentrator-5 kit. Up to ten barcoded samples were pooled, ligated to Illumina adaptors and sequenced as 2 x 150 bp paired-end reads on an Illumina MiSeq. On the study's bioinformatics: Demultiplexed reads were aligned with BLAT to a custom library of all human TRAV, TRAJ, TRBV, TRBD and TRBJ combinations from IMGT. The best BLAT hits were picked using pslCDnaFilter (-maxAligns=1, -ignoreIntrons), and custom Perl scripts were used to calculate clonotype frequencies. The public reads were quality trimmed at Q25 with fastp and then assembled into clones with MiXCR by TCRdb, keeping productive beta chains. Rows with a matching CDR3 protein are joined into one entry that keeps the most common DNA and genes. In this record, the V and J calls reflect TCRdb's handling and not the investigators' own analysis. A total of 3,300 or so distinct CDR3 sequences appear in this sample, 34% of them only once. The ten largest clones take up 2% to 3% of the sample.

The full study reports these points: Organoid-derived CD8 single positive T cells showed physiological TCR clonotype diversity comparable to thymic and blood naive CD8 T cells.

The source of this sequence is a human donor who gave cord blood stem cells for thymic organoid culture, a cardiac surgery patient who gave postnatal thymus, or a blood donor (not recorded which). Material for sequencing was naive CD8+ T cells from blood. The sample's cell subset or site label is to be understood as: CD3+TCRalphabeta+CD8SP T cells; for blood, CD45RO-CCR7+ naive CD8+ T cells.

CDR3 reads: CASRRGLDPSQYNEQFF. The DNA sequence is as follows: TGCGCCAGCAGACGAGGGCTAGACCCCAGCCAATACAATGAGCAGTTCTTC. The chain is made from TRBV5-1 and TRBJ2-1; matching of 5 bases hints at TRBD2 as the D gene. From a lookup of the germline V gene, CDR1 and CDR2 are SGHRS and YFSETQ. V loses 5 bases, J loses 4 bases, and the germline ends lie 22 bases apart. Including cysteine and phenylalanine, the CDR3 has 17 amino acids. The sequence is cut down to CDR3 DNA, 51 bases in frame from base 1.